The clone carrying this T cell receptor (beta chain) was seen just once. At one end the junction does not follow the germline gene, possibly because of a read error. In the original workflow: Reference gene primer amplification yielded estimated nucleated cell counts. This table comes from immunoSEQ multiplex PCR, and its TCRdb copy is limited to in-frame clones, with some not included. V and J calls and clone size are copied from that table; D and trimming were computed from the DNA. The repertoire holds about 210,000 clones, with around four fifths as singletons. This CDR3 comprises 12 residues. This sample stems from a study of blood T cell repertoires in COVID-19.

The receptor was derived from a woman aged 45 to 65 with active or convalescent COVID-19. The sequenced sample was peripheral blood. The chain recombines TRBV12-3 or TRBV12-4 with TRBJ1-4; 7 positions agree with TRBD1. The CDR3 DNA reads as TGTGCCAGCAGCCCATCTCCCGGGACAGTAGATTTT. It yields the protein CASSPSPGTVDF.